The 5 T cell receptor beta chains below were found in one sample sequenced in a study of T-cell memory formation after mild COVID-19. TCRdb itself ran the 5' RACE reads through MiXCR, one entry per CDR3 protein. The data contain fewer than 350,000 distinct CDR3 sequences, around an eighth of them singletons. Sequencing input: PBMCs or a T cell subset sorted from them (not recorded which). The receptors originated from a man aged 18 to 30 who had mild COVID-19 (a few samples of this study predate the infection). Cell type and time point are not known.

This chain uses TRBV7-2 with TRBJ1-1, with no clear D. This CDR3 has 15 residues. Trimming shortened V by 0 bases and J by 1 base, and 9 bases separated the two germline ends. Germline CDR1 and CDR2: SGHTA and FQGNSA. The CDR3: CASSLAGPQNTEAFF. The CDR3 DNA follows: TGTGCCAGCAGCTTAGCCGGACCGCAGAACACTGAAGCTTTCTTT.

This clonotype was observed at least ten times. V gene TRBV28 combines with J gene TRBJ2-4; D ambiguous. The CDR3 has 13 amino acids. In germline, CDR1 is MDHEN, CDR2 SYDVKM. The V and J ends lost 5 bases and 6 bases respectively, with 11 bases between them. CDR3 nucleotide sequence: TGTGCCAGCAGTACCGTCCTGGGAAACATTCAGTACTTC. Its translation is CASSTVLGNIQYF.

The CDR3 nucleotides are TGTGCCAGCACCCCAGGGAAGGTCCCCGGGGAGCTGTTTTTT. It encodes CASTPGKVPGELFF. The J gene is TRBJ2-2, the V gene TRBV12-3 or TRBV12-4; D possibly corresponds to TRBD1 (5 bases). With 7 bases removed from V and 6 bases from J, the gap between germline ends came to 15 bases. This CDR3 comprises 14 residues.

The J gene is TRBJ2-3, the V gene TRBV11-2, with TRBD1 matching over 12 bases. After removal of 6 bases from V and 5 bases from J, the junction contained 6 bases not matched to a gene. The CDR3 is 15 amino acids. Germline CDR1 is SGHAT and CDR2 is FQNNGV. CDR3 sequence reads: CASRPGTGGIDTQYF. CDR3 DNA sequence: TGTGCCAGCAGACCCGGGACAGGGGGCATAGATACGCAGTATTTT.

This clonotype has only a few counts. This chain links TRBV7-2 with TRBJ2-1; D gene ambiguous. Trimming removed 5 bases from V and 7 bases from J, with 15 bases in between. This CDR3 has 14 amino acids. Germline V CDR1 and CDR2: SGHTA, FQGNSA. CDR3 nucleotide sequence: TGTGCCAGCAGCCCCCTCACACCGGTGAATGAGCAGTTCTTC. It encodes CASSPLTPVNEQFF.